This T cell receptor beta chain was recovered during a study of beta chain features in type 1 diabetes. The investigators reverse transcribed all of the isolated RNA, so they sequenced expressed TCRB transcripts. Measured with immunoSEQ multiplex PCR; TCRdb has only the in-frame clones, and not every one. The sample comprises approximately 340,000 clones, over 13% of which are singletons, and approximately 0.02% rests with the top ten. The CDR3 extends over 15 amino acids. Germline V CDR1 and CDR2: GTSNPN, SVGIG (reference sequence). A few counts support this clone. The sequencing sample was made of naive CD4+ T cells from blood. The receptor was derived from a woman aged 18-35 years in good health. The chain is built from TRBV30 and TRBJ2-5, with a tentative D call TRBD2 (5 bases). The J call may be faulty, since TRBJ2-7 better matches the DNA end. Here the CDR3 DNA reads TGTGCCTGGAGTGTACAATCGATTATGGGGAGCGAGCAGTACTTC. Protein: CAWSVQSIMGSEQYF.